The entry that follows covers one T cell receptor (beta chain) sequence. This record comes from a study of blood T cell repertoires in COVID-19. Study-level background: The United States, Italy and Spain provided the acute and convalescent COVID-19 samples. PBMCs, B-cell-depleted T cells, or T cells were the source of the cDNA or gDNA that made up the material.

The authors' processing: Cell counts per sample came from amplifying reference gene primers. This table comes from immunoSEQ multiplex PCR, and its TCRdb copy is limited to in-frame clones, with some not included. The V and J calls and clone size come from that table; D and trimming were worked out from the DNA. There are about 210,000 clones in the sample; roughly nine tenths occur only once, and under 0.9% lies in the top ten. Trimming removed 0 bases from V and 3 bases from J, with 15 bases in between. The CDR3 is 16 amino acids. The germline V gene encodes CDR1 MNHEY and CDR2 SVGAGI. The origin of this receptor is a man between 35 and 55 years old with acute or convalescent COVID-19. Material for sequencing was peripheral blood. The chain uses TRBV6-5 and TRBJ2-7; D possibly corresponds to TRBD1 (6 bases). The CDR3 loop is CASSYSLDSLGYEQYF. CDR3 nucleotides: TGTGCCAGCAGTTACTCCCTGGACAGTCTGGGCTACGAGCAGTACTTC.